Below are 32 T cell receptor beta chains sequenced from a single sample in a study of shared clonotypes between healthy human individuals. Sequenced by immunoSEQ multiplex PCR; TCRdb stores in-frame clones only, minus some. Of about 580,000 clones in the sample, roughly 98% were seen once. CD45RO-negative CD8 cells positively selected for CCR7 made up the naive population, which excluded terminally differentiated effector memory CD45RA+ cells. Sequenced: naive CD8+ T cells sorted from blood. Source of these receptors: a man aged 25 to 45 in good health.

The chain joins TRBV2 to TRBJ2-1; 12 nucleotides agree with TRBD2. CDR1 is SNHLY and CDR2 is FYNNEI in the germline V gene. V was clipped by 1 base and J by 11 bases; unmatched bases: 6. The CDR3 sequence is 15 residues long. CDR3 nucleotide sequence: TGTGCCAGCAGTGAAGGTCTAGCGGGAGGGCTTAAGCAGTTCTTC. Its translation: CASSEGLAGGLKQFF.

The chain uses TRBV2 and TRBJ1-5; no reliable D call. The length of the CDR3 is 17 residues. With 4 bases removed from V and 2 bases from J, the gap between germline ends came to 18 bases. CDR1 and CDR2 from the germline V gene are SNHLY and FYNNEI. CDR3 residues: CASSGWLGSPGNQPQHF. The CDR3 bases are TGTGCCAGCAGTGGATGGTTAGGTTCTCCGGGCAATCAGCCCCAGCATTTT.

The chain recombines TRBV2 with TRBJ2-7, with 10 positions matching TRBD2. The V and J ends lost 4 bases and 0 bases, in that order; junction bases with no gene match: 6. Looked up from germline, CDR1 is SNHLY and CDR2 is FYNNEI. The CDR3 consists of 16 residues. Here the CDR3 DNA reads TGTGCCAGCAGTGCTGAACTAGCGGGACCCTCCTACGAGCAGTACTTC. Protein product: CASSAELAGPSYEQYF.

The genes are TRBV7-9 and TRBJ1-5; D gene unclear. Germline V CDR1 and CDR2: SEHNR, FQNEAQ (reference sequence). The CDR3 spans 12 residues. V was shortened by 3 bases and J by 5 bases, with 5 bases between the two germline ends. The CDR3 loop reads CASSFRYQPQHF. CDR3 coding DNA: TGTGCCAGCAGCTTTCGGTATCAGCCCCAGCATTTT.

The count of this clone is one. This chain uses TRBV9 with TRBJ2-1; maybe TRBD2 (6 bases). Trimming took off 2 bases at V and 9 bases at J, with 12 bases between the two ends. The CDR3 runs 13 residues. Per the germline V gene, CDR1 is SGDLS and CDR2 is YYNGEE. In DNA, the CDR3 is TGTGCCAGCAGCGTGGGGACTTCGGGTGAGCAGTTCTTC. Protein sequence: CASSVGTSGEQFF.

The chain couples TRBV27 to TRBJ2-7, with 11 bases identical to TRBD1. Germline V gene data show CDR1 as MNHEY and CDR2 as SMNVEV (reference sequence). This CDR3 is 17 amino acids long. Trimming at V came to 4 bases and at J to 3 bases, leaving 11 bases not matched to a gene. CDR3 in amino acids: CASSSGTGGAGGYEQYF. CDR3 sequence (DNA): TGTGCCAGCAGTTCCGGGACAGGGGGAGCTGGAGGCTACGAGCAGTACTTC.

V and J are TRBV29-1 and TRBJ2-7, with D perhaps given as TRBD1 or TRBD2 (6 bases each). Trimming shortened V by 3 bases and J by 6 bases, and 12 bases separated the two germline ends. The CDR3 extends over 12 amino acids. The V gene's germline CDR1 is SQVTM and CDR2 ANQGSEA. DNA for the CDR3: TGCAGCGTTGACGGGGGCCCCTCCGAGCAGTACTTC. Amino acid sequence: CSVDGGPSEQYF.

This clone was recorded a few times. This chain connects TRBV5-4 to TRBJ2-5; 9 nucleotides agree with TRBD2. The J segment lost 5 bases and the V segment lost 6 bases, leaving 17 bases of the junction unmatched. Per the germline V gene, CDR1 is SGHNT and CDR2 is YYREEE (reference sequence). The CDR3 is 17 residues long. CDR3 sequence reads: CASTLRGGRAFRETQYF. The CDR3, as DNA: TGTGCCAGCACCCTAAGAGGCGGGAGGGCTTTCCGGGAGACCCAGTACTTC.

The chain combines TRBV5-1 with TRBJ2-2; 13 bases line up with TRBD2. V was clipped by 4 bases and J by 6 bases; unmatched bases: 6. The CDR3 runs to 16 residues. Germline CDR1 is SGHRS and CDR2 is YFSETQ. The CDR3 nucleotides are TGCGCCAGCAGCCATGGACTAGCGGGAGCTGCCGGGGAGCTGTTTTTT. Translated: CASSHGLAGAAGELFF. The whole variable domain, filled in from reference TRBV5-1 and TRBJ2-2, reads KAGVTQTPRYLIKTRGQQVTLSCSPISGHRSVSWYQQTPGQGLQFLFEYFSETQRNKGNFPGRFSGRQFSNSRSEMNVSTLELGDSALYLCASSHGLAGAAGELFFGEGSRLTVL.

This clone occurred once. V usage is TRBV5-4 and J usage is TRBJ2-7; 7 bases fit TRBD1. V trimming: 4 bases; J trimming: 3 bases; junction bases outside the gene matches: 10. The CDR3 length is 15 residues. Germline-derived CDR1 and CDR2 are SGHNT and YYREEE (reference sequence). CDR3 DNA sequence: TGTGCCAGCAGCAGTCCGGCGACAGGGTACTACGAGCAGTACTTC. Amino acid sequence: CASSSPATGYYEQYF.

The genes are TRBV7-9 and TRBJ2-6; unclear D gene. In germline, CDR1 is SEHNR, CDR2 FQNEAQ (reference sequence). The length of the CDR3 is 14 residues. Trimming stripped 3 bases from V and 0 bases from J, with 3 bases between. The CDR3 sequence: CASSFNSGANVLTF. Here the CDR3 DNA reads TGTGCCAGCAGCTTTAACTCTGGGGCCAACGTCCTGACTTTC.

The gene calls are TRBV7-2 and TRBJ1-2; 7 bases line up with TRBD1. V trimming: 1 base; J trimming: 6 bases; junction bases outside the gene matches: 5. This CDR3 spans 14 amino acids. Germline assignment: CDR1 SGHTA and CDR2 FQGNSA. CDR3: CASSLGTGPHGYTF. The CDR3 DNA is TGTGCCAGCAGCTTAGGGACAGGTCCGCATGGCTACACCTTC.

The chain couples TRBV13 to TRBJ2-1; tentatively, D is TRBD1 or TRBD2 (5 bases each). V shed 4 bases and J shed 0 bases, with 10 bases lying between them. The CDR3 extends over 15 amino acids. Per the germline V gene, CDR1 is PRHDT and CDR2 is FYEKMQ (reference sequence). In DNA, the CDR3 is TGTGCCAGCAGCTGGGACCGAGGCTCCTACAATGAGCAGTTCTTC. Translation: CASSWDRGSYNEQFF.

The rearrangement uses TRBV13 and TRBJ2-7; 8 nucleotides match TRBD1. Germline V CDR1 and CDR2: PRHDT, FYEKMQ (reference sequence). V lost 5 bases and J lost 1; bases outside the gene matches: 4. There are 14 residues in the CDR3. CDR3 protein: CASSPGQGSYEQYF. In DNA, the CDR3 is TGTGCCAGCAGCCCCGGACAGGGTTCCTACGAGCAGTACTTC.

This clone showed up just once. The chain uses TRBV27 and TRBJ2-5; D remains ambiguous. The CDR3 runs to 14 residues. Per germline, CDR1 MNHEY and CDR2 SMNVEV (reference sequence). Trimming left V 5 bases short and J 0 bases short, with 10 bases between. The chain's CDR3 is CASSPQENQETQYF. DNA for the CDR3: TGTGCCAGCAGTCCCCAGGAAAACCAAGAGACCCAGTACTTC.

The rearrangement links TRBV7-6 to TRBJ2-1; 13 bases align to TRBD2. CDR1 SGHVS and CDR2 FNYEAQ come from the germline V gene. J gave up 6 bases and V 4 bases, and 9 bases lay outside the gene matches. The CDR3 is 17 amino acids. The CDR3 here is CASSSAVWTSGSNEQFF. In DNA, the CDR3 is TGTGCCAGCAGCTCCGCCGTGTGGACTAGCGGGAGCAATGAGCAGTTCTTC.

The rearrangement uses TRBV7-9 and TRBJ2-1, with TRBD2 matching over 8 bases. The V segment lost 1 base and the J segment 4 bases; nucleotides outside the gene matches: 3. Germline V CDR1 and CDR2: SEHNR, FQNEAQ (reference sequence). This CDR3 comprises 15 residues. The CDR3 here is CASSLDIAGYNEQFF. The CDR3 DNA reads as TGTGCCAGCAGCTTAGATATAGCGGGATACAATGAGCAGTTCTTC.

The V call is TRBV7-9, the J call TRBJ2-3, with TRBD2 matching over 9 bases. The length of the CDR3 is 15 residues. Germline V lookup: CDR1 SEHNR, CDR2 FQNEAQ (reference sequence). V shed 2 bases and J 2 bases; nucleotides not matched to a gene: 2. DNA of the CDR3: TGTGCCAGCAGCTTACTAGCGGGACACACAGATACGCAGTATTTT. Protein sequence: CASSLLAGHTDTQYF.

This clone was counted a single time. The V gene is TRBV29-1, the J gene TRBJ1-1; no clear D gene. This CDR3 region has 13 residues. Per germline, CDR1 SQVTM and CDR2 ANQGSEA. Trimming removed 0 bases at V and 5 bases at J, with 10 bases between. DNA of the CDR3: TGCAGCGTTGAAGATGGGCAGGCTACTGAAGCTTTCTTT. Its translation: CSVEDGQATEAFF.

The count of this clone is one. CDR3 amino acids: CASSLTGDTQYF. In DNA form, the CDR3 reads TGTGCCAGCAGCTTGACTGGAGATACGCAGTATTTT. The chain carries TRBV5-6 and TRBJ2-3; no clear D gene. In germline, CDR1 is SGHDT, CDR2 YYEEEE. The CDR3 runs 12 residues. V was clipped by 1 base and J by 5 bases, with 5 bases between them.

The chain is built from TRBV5-4 and TRBJ2-5, with D possibly called TRBD1 or TRBD2 (5 bases each). Looked up from germline, CDR1 is SGHNT and CDR2 is YYREEE (reference sequence). V lost 5 bases and J lost 1, with 21 bases in between. The CDR3 is made up of 17 amino acids. The CDR3 region has the DNA TGTGCCAGCAGTGGGGACGATTCCCAGGGATCCCAAGAGACCCAGTACTTC. Residues: CASSGDDSQGSQETQYF.

The rearrangement joins TRBV9 to TRBJ1-2; D ambiguous. The CDR3 has 15 amino acids. CDR1 and CDR2 (germline): SGDLS, YYNGEE. Trimming removed 0 bases at V and 5 bases at J, with 14 bases between. In nucleotides, the CDR3 is TGTGCCAGCAGCGTAGGGGTCCAGGCCCAATATGGCTACACCTTC. Amino acid sequence: CASSVGVQAQYGYTF.

The rearrangement links TRBV7-9 to TRBJ2-7, with D possibly being TRBD1 (5 bases). V was shortened by 3 bases and J by 0 bases, with 15 bases between the two germline ends. The V gene's germline CDR1 is SEHNR and CDR2 FQNEAQ (reference sequence). The CDR3 covers 16 residues. CDR3 sequence: CASSFAGQGLSYEQYF. CDR3 DNA: TGTGCCAGCAGCTTCGCCGGGCAGGGTCTCTCCTACGAGCAGTACTTC.

The gene calls are TRBV4-3 and TRBJ2-7; D unresolved. Germline values: CDR1 LGHNA, CDR2 YSLEER. V was shortened by 0 bases and J by 2 bases, with 11 bases between the two germline ends. There are 15 residues in the CDR3. CDR3 in amino acids: CASSQDLSAAYEQYF. CDR3 in DNA: TGCGCCAGCAGCCAAGATCTGTCGGCGGCCTACGAGCAGTACTTC.

The V and J genes are TRBV10-3 and TRBJ2-5, with 8 nucleotides matching TRBD1. Germline CDR1 reads ENHRY; CDR2 reads SYGVKD. Trimming took 10 bases from V and 1 from J; bases not matched to a gene: 8. The CDR3 covers 14 residues. CDR3: CATHRGQAQETQYF. The CDR3, as DNA: TGTGCCACCCACCGGGGACAGGCCCAAGAGACCCAGTACTTC.

The rearrangement joins TRBV5-5 to TRBJ1-5; the D is unclear. This CDR3 comprises 14 residues. V was cut by 4 bases and J by 4 bases, with 12 bases left in between. Looked up from germline, CDR1 is SGHKS and CDR2 is YYEKEE (reference sequence). As DNA, the CDR3 is TGTGCCAGCAGCCCGCAGGTAAATAATCAGCCCCAGCATTTT. Its protein is CASSPQVNNQPQHF.

This sequence joins TRBV28 and TRBJ2-3; 8 bases line up with TRBD2. Germline loops: CDR1 MDHEN, CDR2 SYDVKM. The CDR3 runs 15 residues. The V segment lost 2 bases and the J segment 6 bases; nucleotides outside the gene matches: 7. The CDR3 loop is CASSLGAGGGDTQYF. CDR3 bases: TGTGCCAGCAGTTTAGGTGCGGGGGGAGGGGATACGCAGTATTTT.

V and J are TRBV6-5 and TRBJ2-2; weak D call: TRBD1 (5 bases). Germline V gene data show CDR1 as MNHEY and CDR2 as SVGAGI. The CDR3 spans 15 residues. Trimming took 4 bases from V and 1 from J, leaving 10 bases between them. The CDR3 sequence: CASSFLRGNTGELFF. In DNA form, the CDR3 reads TGTGCCAGCAGTTTCCTTAGGGGGAACACCGGGGAGCTGTTTTTT.

The chain employs TRBV19 and TRBJ2-7, with D possibly being TRBD1 (5 bases). V shed 4 bases and J shed 2 bases, with 18 bases lying between them. The CDR3 is made up of 16 amino acids. CDR1 is LNHDA and CDR2 is SQIVND in the germline V gene (reference sequence). CDR3 in amino acids: CASSTIDSLPPYEQYF. The CDR3 region has the DNA TGTGCCAGTAGTACCATCGACAGTTTACCTCCCTACGAGCAGTACTTC.

The chain employs TRBV25-1 and TRBJ2-5; TRBD2 agrees at 10 bases. V lost 6 bases and J lost 3; bases outside the gene matches: 1. From germline, CDR1 is MGHDK and CDR2 SYGVNS. The CDR3 is 13 amino acids. This chain's CDR3 is CASSGLAEETQYF. The CDR3 DNA reads as TGTGCCAGCAGCGGACTAGCGGAAGAGACCCAGTACTTC.

The chain carries TRBV14 and TRBJ2-2; D might be TRBD1 (5 bases). The V gene lost 0 bases and the J gene lost 0 bases, with 14 bases spanning the gap. The CDR3 length is 18 residues. The germline V gene has CDR1 SGHDN and CDR2 FVKESK. CDR3 DNA: TGTGCCAGCAGCCAAGATTCAGGGAACCTTGCGAACACCGGGGAGCTGTTTTTT. This translates into CASSQDSGNLANTGELFF.

The V gene is TRBV7-2, the J gene TRBJ2-7; 9 nucleotides match TRBD2. The CDR3 extends over 16 amino acids. The germline gives CDR1 SGHTA, CDR2 FQGNSA. With V trimmed by 3 bases and J by 4 bases, 10 bases remained unmatched. DNA of the CDR3: TGTGCCAGCAGCTTCCCGTTCGGGACTAGCTTTTACGAGCAGTACTTC. It translates to CASSFPFGTSFYEQYF.